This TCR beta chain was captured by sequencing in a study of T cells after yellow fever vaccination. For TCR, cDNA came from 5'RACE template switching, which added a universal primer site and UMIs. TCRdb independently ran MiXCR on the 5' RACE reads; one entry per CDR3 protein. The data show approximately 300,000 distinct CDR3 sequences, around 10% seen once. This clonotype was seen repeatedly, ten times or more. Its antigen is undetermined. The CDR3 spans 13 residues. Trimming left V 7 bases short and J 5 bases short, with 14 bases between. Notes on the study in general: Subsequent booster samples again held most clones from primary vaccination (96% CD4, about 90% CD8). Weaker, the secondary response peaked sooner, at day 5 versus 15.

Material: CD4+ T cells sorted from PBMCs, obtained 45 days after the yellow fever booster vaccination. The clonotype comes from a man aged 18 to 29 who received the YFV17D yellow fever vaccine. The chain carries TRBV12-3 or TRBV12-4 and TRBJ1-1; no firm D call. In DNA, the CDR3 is TGTGCCAGCACGCTCCTCCGGGAGACTGAAGCTTTCTTT. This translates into CASTLLRETEAFF.